Each of the 22 T cell receptor beta chains below was sequenced from the same sample in a study of blood T cell repertoires in COVID-19. The data were produced by immunoSEQ multiplex PCR, yet TCRdb's version contains in-frame clones alone and is incomplete. The repertoire consists of tens of thousands of clones, with roughly 86% occurring once and the leading ten covering more than 0.8%. The sequenced sample consisted of peripheral blood. These receptors all stem from a man aged 70 or older with acute or convalescent COVID-19.

J is TRBJ2-2 and V is TRBV19; 11 bases line up with TRBD1. J was trimmed by 5 bases and V by 6 bases; bases with no gene match: 2. The germline gives CDR1 LNHDA, CDR2 SQIVND (reference sequence). This CDR3 has 14 residues. The CDR3: CASRDRGLTGELFF. In DNA, the CDR3 is TGTGCCAGTAGGGACAGGGGGCTTACCGGGGAGCTGTTTTTT.

The rearrangement joins TRBV29-1 to TRBJ1-2, with no clear D. The CDR3 extends over 12 amino acids. Trimming pared 8 bases from V and 6 bases from J, leaving 16 bases between. Germline V CDR1 and CDR2: SQVTM, ANQGSEA. In nucleotides, the CDR3 is TGCAGCACTATGGACTCATTTGATGGCTACACCTTC. Translated: CSTMDSFDGYTF.

DNA for the CDR3: TGCGCCAGCAGTCAATTCGGACAGGGAGATTTCCTCTACGAGCAGTACTTC. It yields the protein CASSQFGQGDFLYEQYF. The gene calls are TRBV23-1 and TRBJ2-7, with 8 bases identical to TRBD1. TRBV23-1 is an ORF, with its function uncertain. The trim removed 1 base at V and 3 bases at J, leaving 11 bases unmatched. The CDR3 has 17 amino acids.

CDR3 region: CASSLVTGGPNEQYF. Written as DNA, the CDR3 is TGTGCCAGCAGCTTGGTGACAGGGGGCCCCAACGAGCAGTACTTC. The chain links TRBV5-4 to TRBJ2-7, with TRBD1 matching 10 bases. The CDR3 loop spans 15 amino acids. The germline V gene encodes CDR1 SGHNT and CDR2 YYREEE (reference sequence). The junction had 5 bases not matched to a gene; V was cut back by 0 bases and J by 5 bases.

This rearrangement joins TRBV19 to TRBJ2-5; 7 bases are shared with TRBD1. Germline loops: CDR1 LNHDA, CDR2 SQIVND (reference sequence). This CDR3 contains 14 residues. V was pared by 5 bases and J by 1 base, with 4 bases of the junction left unmatched. In DNA form, the CDR3 reads TGTGCCAGTAGTCCCGGACAGGCCCAAGAGACCCAGTACTTC. The encoded protein is CASSPGQAQETQYF.

The gene calls are TRBV10-3 and TRBJ1-2; TRBD1 aligns across 7 bases. CDR3 size: 13 residues. Looked up from germline, CDR1 is ENHRY and CDR2 is SYGVKD. The V and J ends lost 4 bases and 6 bases, in that order; junction bases with no gene match: 5. The CDR3 spells CAISANQGDGYTF. The CDR3 bases are TGTGCCATCAGTGCCAATCAGGGGGATGGCTACACCTTC.

The chain carries TRBV6-5 and TRBJ2-3; 9 bases are a match to TRBD2. The CDR3 has 15 residues. Per the germline V gene, CDR1 is MNHEY and CDR2 is SVGAGI. The V segment lost 2 bases and the J segment 5 bases; nucleotides outside the gene matches: 5. The CDR3 DNA is TGTGCCAGCAGTTACGGCGGGAGGGCCGAAGATACGCAGTATTTT. It yields the protein CASSYGGRAEDTQYF.

This clone was detected only a few times. This chain uses TRBV29-1 with TRBJ1-2; D is undetermined. Trimming removed 3 bases from V and 8 bases from J, with 10 bases in between. The CDR3 covers 11 residues. Germline V gene data show CDR1 as SQVTM and CDR2 as ANQGSEA. CDR3 residues: CSVEWEAGYTF. CDR3 DNA: TGCAGCGTTGAGTGGGAGGCAGGCTACACCTTC. The full variable domain, its missing parts supplied by reference TRBV29-1 and TRBJ1-2, is SAVISQKPSRDICQRGTSLTIQCQVDSQVTMMFWYRQQPGQSLTLIATANQGSEATYESGFVIDKFPISRPNLTFSTLTVSNMSPEDSSIYLCSVEWEAGYTFGSGTRLTVV.

The genes are TRBV28 and TRBJ1-1; no reliable D call. V lost 5 bases, J lost 0 bases, and 7 bases lay in between. Germline CDR1 is MDHEN and CDR2 is SYDVKM. The CDR3 has 13 amino acids. DNA for the CDR3: TGTGCCAGCAGTCCCCCCATGAACACTGAAGCTTTCTTT. Translated: CASSPPMNTEAFF.

The chain is built from TRBV19 and TRBJ2-5; 7 nucleotides line up with TRBD2. The V gene's germline CDR1 is LNHDA and CDR2 SQIVND (reference sequence). The J segment lost 4 bases and the V segment lost 6 bases, leaving 5 bases of the junction unmatched. The CDR3 consists of 13 residues. This CDR3 reads CASRVPGGETQYF. The CDR3 coding sequence is TGTGCCAGTAGGGTACCGGGGGGAGAGACCCAGTACTTC.

The chain combines TRBV6-5 with TRBJ1-2; the D is unclear. Germline-derived CDR1 and CDR2 are MNHEY and SVGAGI. The CDR3 totals 13 residues. Deletions cut 7 bases from V and 3 bases from J, with 12 bases between. The CDR3 reads CASTSSPYYGYTF. DNA for the CDR3: TGTGCCAGCACGAGTTCTCCTTACTATGGCTACACCTTC.

This clone was observed a handful of times. The V call is TRBV19, the J call TRBJ1-6; TRBD1 might be the D (6 bases). The CDR3 sequence is 15 residues long. From germline, CDR1 is LNHDA and CDR2 SQIVND (reference sequence). Between the trimmed V and J ends, which lost 10 bases and 6 bases, there was a span of 19 bases. This CDR3 reads CATSPQGPPNSPLHF. DNA for the CDR3: TGTGCCACCAGCCCACAGGGTCCGCCTAATTCACCCCTCCACTTT.

This clone has a single count. The rearrangement uses TRBV11-1 and TRBJ2-5, with D perhaps matching TRBD1 (6 bases). The CDR3 extends over 14 amino acids. The V gene's germline CDR1 is SGHAT and CDR2 FQDESV (reference sequence). V was cut by 5 bases and J by 5 bases, with 15 bases left in between. The CDR3 is CASSPQGRGETQYF. CDR3 sequence (DNA): TGTGCCAGCAGCCCCCAGGGGAGAGGGGAGACCCAGTACTTC.

The chain has TRBV6-6 and TRBJ1-1, with no clear D. The V and J ends lost 5 bases and 5 bases respectively, with 9 bases between them. CDR3 size: 12 residues. Germline loops: CDR1 MNHNY, CDR2 SVGAGI (reference sequence). The CDR3 sequence is CASSPGRTEAFF. The CDR3 DNA reads TGTGCCAGCAGTCCGGGAAGGACTGAAGCTTTCTTT.

The chain employs TRBV3-1 (or the pseudogene TRBV3-2) and TRBJ2-7; 13 bases are shared with TRBD2. The germline gives CDR1 LGHDT, CDR2 YNNKEL (reference sequence). The ends lost 3 bases at V and 5 bases at J; junction bases unmatched: 7. CDR3 length equals 16 residues. The CDR3: CASSQTPGLAGNEQYF. The DNA of the CDR3 is TGTGCCAGCAGCCAGACTCCGGGACTAGCGGGGAACGAGCAGTACTTC.

The sample holds one count of this clone. The V call is TRBV5-4, the J call TRBJ2-7; 7 positions match TRBD2. The V and J ends lost 5 bases and 2 bases, in that order; junction bases with no gene match: 10. Germline-derived CDR1 and CDR2 are SGHNT and YYREEE (reference sequence). The CDR3 runs to 15 residues. CDR3 amino acids: CASSPSGVTTYEQYF. The DNA of the CDR3 is TGTGCCAGCAGTCCGAGCGGGGTAACCACCTACGAGCAGTACTTC.

The rearrangement links TRBV9 to TRBJ1-5; a weak D match, TRBD1 (6 bases). The CDR3 loop spans 15 amino acids. The V end lost 4 bases, the J end lost 2 bases, and 13 bases lay between the germline ends. Germline CDR1 SGDLS, CDR2 YYNGEE. CDR3 nucleotides: TGTGCCAGCAGCCCTCAGGGACAAGGCAATCAGCCCCAGCATTTT. Translation: CASSPQGQGNQPQHF.

The chain is built from TRBV5-1 and TRBJ1-6; D call uncertain. Trimming cost V 4 bases and J 5 bases, with 10 bases left between them. Per germline, CDR1 SGHRS and CDR2 YFSETQ. The CDR3 loop spans 14 amino acids. The CDR3 sequence is CASSRGNNNSPLHF. CDR3 DNA sequence: TGCGCCAGCAGCCGGGGAAATAATAATTCACCCCTCCACTTT.

This clone was found once. The chain is built from TRBV15 and TRBJ2-7; D is perhaps TRBD1 (6 bases). CDR1 is LNHNV, CDR2 YYDKDF, per germline (reference sequence). V lost 4 bases and J 3 bases, leaving 10 bases between the germline ends. The CDR3 spans 13 residues. CDR3 sequence (DNA): TGTGCCACCAGCACCCACAGGGTCTACGAGCAGTACTTC. Residues: CATSTHRVYEQYF.

J is TRBJ2-7 and V is TRBV11-2; a weak D match, TRBD2 (7 bases). V was cut by 0 bases and J by 12 bases, with 15 bases left in between. Germline V lookup: CDR1 SGHAT, CDR2 FQNNGV. This CDR3 has 13 amino acids. Written as DNA, the CDR3 is TGTGCCAGCAGCTTAGAGGGGGGGGCCGTGGCGTACTTC. Its translation is CASSLEGGAVAYF.

This clone showed up just once. The rearrangement links TRBV6-5 to TRBJ1-5, with TRBD1 identical over 7 bases. Germline CDR1 MNHEY, CDR2 SVGAGI. This CDR3 has 16 residues. V trimming: 4 bases; J trimming: 3 bases; junction bases outside the gene matches: 9. The CDR3 here is CASSSHGTDLNQPQHF. The CDR3 DNA reads TGTGCCAGCAGTTCCCACGGGACAGACCTCAATCAGCCCCAGCATTTT.

The rearrangement joins TRBV6-5 to TRBJ2-1; 8 bases are shared with TRBD2. The CDR3 runs 15 residues. V lost 5 bases to trimming and J lost 2 bases; unmatched junction nucleotides: 5. Germline V gene lookup returns CDR1 MNHEY and CDR2 SVGAGI. CDR3 residues: CASSPPGGTYNEQFF. The DNA of the CDR3 is TGTGCCAGCAGTCCACCGGGGGGGACCTACAATGAGCAGTTCTTC.